The following is a T cell receptor (beta chain) sequence with its context. Some clones are missing from TCRdb's copy, which holds only in-frame ones; the method was immunoSEQ multiplex PCR. The table records 200,000 to 250,000 clones, roughly 90% of them present only once. The J segment lost 5 bases and the V segment lost 3 bases, leaving 3 bases of the junction unmatched. In germline, CDR1 is MGHDK, CDR2 SYGVNS. This CDR3 is 13 amino acids long. The data stem from a study of blood T cell repertoires in COVID-19. Study details: Nucleic acid was either cDNA or gDNA, and it came from T cells, B-cell-depleted T cells, or PBMCs.

The receptor's source is a woman aged 60 to 75 with acute or convalescent COVID-19. The chain joins TRBV25-1 to TRBJ2-5; 7 bases fit TRBD1. Sequenced input: peripheral blood. The CDR3: CASSETGLETQYF. The CDR3 DNA is TGTGCCAGCAGTGAGACAGGGTTGGAGACCCAGTACTTC.